A selection of T cell receptor beta chains follows, all from one sample in a study of OX40 agonist ivuxolimab in advanced cancers. Sequencing was performed with immunoSEQ multiplex PCR; in TCRdb, only in-frame clones are kept and a portion is missing. The data show 40,000 to 60,000 clones, about four fifths seen once. This material consisted of CD4+ or CD8+ T cells sorted from blood, taken in a trial of the OX40 agonist ivuxolimab. These receptors originate from an adult with an advanced solid tumor such as melanoma, head and neck, liver or kidney cancer. CDR3s leave out the opening cysteine and the closing phenylalanine or tryptophan. A D gene is named only where the DNA matches it firmly.

11	TRBJ1-2	TRBV30	.	AWSVWGSSGYT
10	TRBJ1-1	TRBV27	TRBD1	ASSLGDREAF
14	TRBJ2-1	TRBV30	TRBD2	ACTRTSGSSYNEQF
12	TRBJ1-4	TRBV7-2	.	ASSLMSDREKLF
12	TRBJ2-3	TRBV5-8	.	ASSLERGSDTQY
14	TRBJ2-2	TRBV4-3	TRBD2	ASSLLGGSNTGELF
11	TRBJ1-2	TRBV30	.	AWGRGGLYGYT
13	TRBJ2-1	TRBV11-3	.	ASSVFPTSYNEQF
12	TRBJ1-3	TRBV27	TRBD1	ASSSTGQPGTIY
13	TRBJ1-3	TRBV7-2	.	ASSPSTGSGNTIY
12	TRBJ1-2	TRBV7-8	.	ASSLVLIGYGYT
13	TRBJ1-4	TRBV7-6	TRBD1	ASSLTRQGGEKLF
14	TRBJ1-1	TRBV11-2	.	ASSLDTGGGNTEAF
12	TRBJ1-2	TRBV19	TRBD1	ASRPGQGLYGYT
11	TRBJ2-6	TRBV11-1	.	ASSLAGANVLT
13	TRBJ1-6	TRBV19	TRBD1	ASSIGTGAGSPLH
12	TRBJ2-2	TRBV18	.	ASFGGTSTGELF
12	TRBJ1-5	TRBV19	.	ASKEGGNFQPQH
13	TRBJ2-2	TRBV5-5	.	ASSLVKGGTGELF
13	TRBJ1-2	TRBV14	.	ASSPSSGGLWGRT
13	TRBJ2-1	TRBV7-3	TRBD2	ASSQRGGRANEQF
14	TRBJ2-5	TRBV18	TRBD2	ASSPGTSGIKETQY
10	TRBJ2-2	TRBV7-8	.	ASSTYTGELF
11	TRBJ1-2	TRBV5-4	.	ASSLGQVHGYT